Listed below are T cell receptor beta chains from one sample, sequenced in a study of shared clonotypes between healthy human individuals. Clones were sequenced by immunoSEQ multiplex PCR, and TCRdb holds only the in-frame ones, with some missing. Among around 620,000 clones listed, 90% to 95% were seen once. The source material was naive CD8+ T cells sorted from blood. These receptors were collected from a woman in her thirties in good health. Each CDR3 is given with its conserved first and last residue. The D gene is left open where the match is weak. Clone sizes are given selectively: once, few, many, or a class where the clone is expanded.

j_gene | v_gene | abundance | d_gene | CDR3aa | CDR3nt
TRBJ2-7 | TRBV27 | - | - | CASSFSSRGVISYEQYF | TGTGCCAGCAGTTTCTCATCGCGCGGGGTTATCTCCTACGAGCAGTACTTC
TRBJ2-7 | TRBV6-5 | - | TRBD2 | CASSWGRDSSYEQYF | TGTGCCAGCAGTTGGGGGAGGGATTCCTCCTACGAGCAGTACTTC
TRBJ2-1 | TRBV25-1 | - | TRBD2 | CASSIFEREEQFF | TGTGCCAGCAGCATCTTCGAGCGGGAAGAGCAGTTCTTC
TRBJ2-7 | TRBV29-1 | - | - | CSVESVGQGLYEQYF | TGCAGCGTTGAATCCGTGGGGCAGGGGCTTTACGAGCAGTACTTC
TRBJ2-3 | TRBV28 | - | - | CASREQSGRDTQYF | TGTGCCAGCAGGGAGCAGAGTGGGAGAGATACGCAGTATTTT
TRBJ2-2 | TRBV7-9 | - | - | CASRPGRTGELFF | TGTGCCAGCAGACCGGGACGGACCGGGGAGCTGTTTTTT
TRBJ2-1 | TRBV10-2 | - | - | CASSESSYNEQFF | TGCGCCAGCAGTGAGTCCAGCTACAATGAGCAGTTCTTC
TRBJ2-2 | TRBV27 | few | TRBD1 | CASSDTGALNTGELFF | TGTGCCAGCAGTGACACAGGGGCCCTGAACACCGGGGAGCTGTTTTTT
TRBJ2-2 | TRBV10-2 | once | TRBD1 | CASLTGDTGELFF | TGCGCCAGCCTGACAGGGGACACCGGGGAGCTGTTTTTT
TRBJ2-7 | TRBV2 | few | - | CASLTGYEQYF | TGTGCCAGCCTGACAGGTTACGAGCAGTACTTC
TRBJ2-3 | TRBV2 | - | - | CASSEGYDWAYTDTQYF | TGTGCCAGCAGTGAAGGCTATGATTGGGCCTACACAGATACGCAGTATTTT
TRBJ1-3 | TRBV7-9 | once | - | CASSVPPPLRGFSGNTIYF | TGTGCCAGCAGCGTGCCCCCCCCTCTCCGGGGTTTCTCTGGAAACACCATATATTTT
TRBJ2-7 | TRBV20-1 | - | - | CSARLVDEQYF | TGCAGTGCTAGACTAGTTGACGAGCAGTACTTC
TRBJ2-5 | TRBV10-3 | - | - | CAISEGGQRSLTQYF | TGTGCCATCAGTGAAGGTGGACAGCGTAGCTTGACCCAGTACTTC
TRBJ2-2 | TRBV28 | - | TRBD2 | CASSPGLASTGELFF | TGTGCCAGCAGCCCTGGACTAGCAAGCACCGGGGAGCTGTTTTTT
TRBJ2-7 | TRBV5-6 | - | - | CASSTTGKGFYEQYF | TGTGCCAGCAGCACGACGGGGAAGGGGTTCTACGAGCAGTACTTC
TRBJ1-1 | TRBV27 | - | - | CASSLLVGRTEAFF | TGTGCCAGCAGTTTATTAGTCGGGAGAACTGAAGCTTTCTTT
TRBJ1-4 | TRBV19 | once | - | CASSIGVGEKLFF | TGTGCCAGTAGTATAGGGGTCGGTGAAAAACTGTTTTTT
TRBJ2-3 | TRBV7-3 | - | - | CASSLEPTDTQYF | TGTGCCAGCAGCTTAGAACCCACAGATACGCAGTATTTT
TRBJ2-7 | TRBV28 | - | TRBD2 | CASSLSTSGHYEQYF | TGTGCCAGCAGTTTGTCGACTAGCGGACACTACGAGCAGTACTTC
TRBJ1-5 | TRBV2 | - | - | CASSGSGGGNQPQHF | TGTGCCAGCAGTGGATCCGGGGGAGGCAATCAGCCCCAGCATTTT
TRBJ1-2 | TRBV28 | - | TRBD1 | CASSFRTGDLGYGYTF | TGTGCCAGCAGTTTCCGGACAGGGGATTTAGGGTATGGCTACACCTTC
TRBJ2-7 | TRBV27 | - | TRBD1 | CASSPTPGQGYYEQYF | TGTGCCAGCAGCCCGACGCCGGGACAGGGTTATTACGAGCAGTACTTC
TRBJ1-5 | TRBV6-6 | - | - | CASSYSGKPQHF | TGTGCCAGCAGTTACTCAGGGAAGCCCCAGCATTTT
TRBJ2-7 | TRBV7-9 | - | - | CASSLGTYEQYF | TGTGCCAGCAGCCTGGGGACCTACGAGCAGTACTTC
TRBJ2-7 | TRBV5-1 | - | TRBD2 | CASRLAGGLEQYF | TGCGCCAGCAGATTAGCGGGGGGCCTCGAGCAGTACTTC
TRBJ2-2 | TRBV6-5 | - | - | CASSSNTGELFF | TGTGCCAGCAGCTCGAACACCGGGGAGCTGTTTTTT
TRBJ2-1 | TRBV28 | - | - | CASTGRSRLGNEQFF | TGTGCCAGTACAGGCCGGTCCCGGTTGGGCAATGAGCAGTTCTTC
TRBJ2-7 | TRBV27 | - | - | CASGAASYEQYF | TGTGCCAGCGGGGCAGCCTCCTACGAGCAGTACTTC
TRBJ2-7 | TRBV11-2 | - | - | CASSFQLTNSYEQYF | TGTGCCAGCAGCTTCCAACTAACAAATTCCTACGAGCAGTACTTC
TRBJ2-2 | TRBV4-1 | - | TRBD1 | CASSRGGRGRSGELFF | TGCGCCAGCAGCCGAGGGGGAAGGGGGCGGTCCGGGGAGCTGTTTTTT
TRBJ1-2 | TRBV4-1 | - | - | CASSQGGVSTGYGYTF | TGCGCCAGCAGCCAAGGGGGGGTATCAACAGGTTATGGCTACACCTTC
TRBJ2-7 | TRBV27 | - | TRBD1 | CASSLSSGTGVYEQYF | TGTGCCAGCAGTTTATCGAGCGGGACAGGGGTGTACGAGCAGTACTTC
TRBJ2-7 | TRBV28 | - | - | CASSPGGYEQYF | TGTGCCAGCAGTCCCGGTGGGTACGAGCAGTACTTC
TRBJ1-1 | TRBV28 | - | - | CASGQFGPGTEAFF | TGTGCCAGCGGGCAATTCGGCCCGGGCACTGAAGCTTTCTTT
TRBJ2-7 | TRBV6-4 | - | - | CASSLTDSYEQYF | TGTGCCAGCAGCTTGACAGATTCCTACGAGCAGTACTTC
TRBJ1-1 | TRBV27 | - | - | CASSLSKAKRLNTEAFF | TGTGCCAGCAGTTTATCGAAGGCAAAAAGGCTGAACACTGAAGCTTTCTTT
TRBJ2-7 | TRBV7-6 | - | - | CASSSFSDGEQYF | TGTGCCAGCAGCTCCTTTTCGGATGGAGAGCAGTACTTC
TRBJ1-3 | TRBV11-2 | - | TRBD1 | CASSSLFGQGASGNTIYF | TGTGCCAGCAGCTCCCTGTTCGGACAGGGGGCTTCGGGAAACACCATATATTTT
TRBJ2-7 | TRBV4-1 | once | TRBD2 | CASSQPLAGDEQYF | TGCGCCAGCAGCCAACCACTAGCGGGAGACGAGCAGTACTTC
TRBJ2-1 | TRBV6-5 | - | - | CASSYPHSRVELF | TGTGCCAGCAGTTACCCCCACAGCAGGGTGGAGCTCTTC
TRBJ2-7 | TRBV2 | - | - | CASAPGTSSYEQYF | TGTGCCAGCGCCCCCGGGACGTCCTCCTACGAGCAGTACTTC